This T cell receptor (beta chain) is from a study of cytomegalovirus exposure and HLA in healthy donors. Study results and limitations: The study recorded 150 to 200 TCR beta chains that were cytomegalovirus-associated. The classifier, whose performance was assessed in both the original and validation cohorts, reportedly diagnosed cytomegalovirus status with high specificity and sensitivity. Most of the TCR beta V segments (in an earlier analysis) were productive either about 87% or about 30% of the time.

PCR primers comprised 60 Vbeta and 13 Jbeta primers. Method: immunoSEQ multiplex PCR; TCRdb's copy keeps in-frame clones and lacks some. This repertoire shows about 150,000 clones, roughly 77% found once; its top ten account for around 7.2%. As to this clone: Its antigen is still unknown.

This TCR derives from a man younger than 40 in good health and CMV-seropositive. The sample was PBMCs.

The CDR3 protein is CATSARTGNEKLFF. CDR3 DNA: TGTGCCACCAGCGCCCGGACAGGGAATGAAAAACTGTTTTTT. The chain recombines TRBV15 with TRBJ1-4; TRBD1 aligns across 8 bases. The CDR3 runs 14 residues. Germline CDR1 LNHNV, CDR2 YYDKDF (reference sequence). With V trimmed by 5 bases and J by 5 bases, 4 bases remained unmatched.